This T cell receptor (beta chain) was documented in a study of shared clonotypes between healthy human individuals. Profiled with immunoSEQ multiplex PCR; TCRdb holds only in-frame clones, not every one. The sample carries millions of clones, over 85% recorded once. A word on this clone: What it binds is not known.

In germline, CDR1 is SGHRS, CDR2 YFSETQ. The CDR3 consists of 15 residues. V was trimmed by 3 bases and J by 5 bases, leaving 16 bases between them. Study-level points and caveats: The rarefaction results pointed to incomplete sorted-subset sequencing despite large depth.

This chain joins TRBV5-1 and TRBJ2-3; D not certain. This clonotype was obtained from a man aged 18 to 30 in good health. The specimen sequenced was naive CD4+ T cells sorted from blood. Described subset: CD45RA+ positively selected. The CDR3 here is CASSSPRASGDTQYF. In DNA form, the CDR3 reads TGCGCCAGCAGCTCTCCGAGAGCTTCGGGAGATACGCAGTATTTT.